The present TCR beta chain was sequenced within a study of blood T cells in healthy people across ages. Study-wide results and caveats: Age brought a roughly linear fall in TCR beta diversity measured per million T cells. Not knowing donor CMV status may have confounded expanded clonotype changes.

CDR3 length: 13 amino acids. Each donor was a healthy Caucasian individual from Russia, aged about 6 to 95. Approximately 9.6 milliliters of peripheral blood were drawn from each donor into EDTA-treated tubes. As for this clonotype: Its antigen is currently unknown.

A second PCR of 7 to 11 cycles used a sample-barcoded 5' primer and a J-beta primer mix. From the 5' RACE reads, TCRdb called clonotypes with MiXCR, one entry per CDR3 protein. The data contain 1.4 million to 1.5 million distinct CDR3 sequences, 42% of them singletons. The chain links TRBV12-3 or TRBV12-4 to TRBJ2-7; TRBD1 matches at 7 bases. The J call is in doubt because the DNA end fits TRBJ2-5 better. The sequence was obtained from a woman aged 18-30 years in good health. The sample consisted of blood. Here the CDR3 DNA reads TGTGCCAGCAGACTACAGACAGGGGAGACCCAGTACTTC. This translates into CASRLQTGETQYF.